The clone carrying this T cell receptor beta chain was observed at least ten times. Each TCR cDNA molecule carried a unique molecular identifier. TCRdb re-called the 5' RACE reads with MiXCR, one entry per CDR3 protein. The sample yields approximately 81,000 distinct CDR3 sequences, around an eighth seen once. Per germline, CDR1 SGHDN and CDR2 FVKESK. V shed 3 bases and J 8 bases; nucleotides not matched to a gene: 9. The CDR3 contains 14 residues. This entry comes from a study of spatial heterogeneity in lung cancer. Time point described: sample taken at primary tumor resection. Frozen PBMC, nontumor lung or tumor provided whole RNA, which was sequenced unsorted. Donation came from around 72 patients with untreated early-stage non-small cell lung cancer.

The sequence derives from a male donor with early-stage non-small cell lung cancer. The gene calls are TRBV14 and TRBJ1-2, with 7 bases aligning to TRBD1. The starting material was PBMCs, obtained at surgery. Here the CDR3 DNA reads TGTGCCAGCAGCCAGACAGGGTCAGGCGGAGGCTACACCTTC. Translating gives CASSQTGSGGGYTF.